One and the same sample provided the 14 T cell receptor beta chains below, sequenced in a study of blood T cell repertoires in COVID-19. Clones were sequenced by immunoSEQ multiplex PCR, and TCRdb holds only the in-frame ones, with some missing. The top ten hold over 15% of the sample, which has some 120,000 clones, about 79% seen once. Sequenced input: peripheral blood. The receptor set was obtained from a woman between 45 and 60 years old with acute or convalescent COVID-19.

This clone has just a few counts. The chain carries TRBV2 and TRBJ1-3, with D unresolved. The CDR3 consists of 14 residues. V lost 4 bases and J 4 bases, leaving 11 bases between the germline ends. Germline V gene lookup returns CDR1 SNHLY and CDR2 FYNNEI. The chain's CDR3 is CASSVSVYGNTIYF. The DNA for the CDR3 is TGTGCCAGCAGTGTATCGGTGTACGGAAACACCATATATTTT. Full variable domain (rest looked up from reference TRBV2 and TRBJ1-3): EPEVTQTPSHQVTQMGQEVILRCVPISNHLYFYWYRQILGQKVEFLVSFYNNEISEKSEIFDDQFSVERPDGSNFTLKIRSTKLEDSAMYFCASSVSVYGNTIYFGEGSWLTVV.

This chain connects TRBV27 to TRBJ2-1; TRBD1 matches at 7 bases. The CDR3 consists of 15 residues. CDR1 is MNHEY and CDR2 is SMNVEV in the germline V gene (reference sequence). V trimming: 3 bases; J trimming: 0 bases; junction bases outside the gene matches: 2. In nucleotides, the CDR3 is TGTGCCAGCAGTTTCGACAGGGTCTCCTACAATGAGCAGTTCTTC. The encoded protein is CASSFDRVSYNEQFF.

The V and J genes are TRBV20-1 and TRBJ1-2; possibly TRBD1 for D (6 bases). This CDR3 region has 13 residues. The germline V gene encodes CDR1 DFQATT and CDR2 SNEGSKA (reference sequence). Trimming removed 3 bases at V and 3 bases at J, with 11 bases between. The CDR3 region is CSASDGGHYGYTF. CDR3 nucleotides: TGCAGTGCTAGTGACGGGGGGCACTATGGCTACACCTTC.

The chain is built from TRBV6-5 and TRBJ2-7; D is uncertain. Germline CDR1 is MNHEY and CDR2 is SVGAGI. The CDR3 has 15 amino acids. Trimming cost V 5 bases and J 5 bases, with 19 bases left between them. The CDR3 DNA follows: TGTGCCAGCAGTACTGATTGGGCGAAGAGCAACGAGCAGTACTTC. This sequence encodes CASSTDWAKSNEQYF.

This chain uses TRBV5-1 with TRBJ2-3; TRBD2 matches 8 bases. The CDR3 is 16 residues long. Germline V gives CDR1 SGHRS, CDR2 YFSETQ. The junction had 9 bases not matched to a gene; V was cut back by 4 bases and J by 2 bases. The CDR3 DNA is TGCGCCAGCAGCCCCGGGACTAGTTATACCACAGATACGCAGTATTTT. Residues: CASSPGTSYTTDTQYF.

The chain employs TRBV6-2 or TRBV6-3 and TRBJ1-1, with 11 bases that match TRBD1. The CDR3 loop spans 17 amino acids. With 0 bases clipped from V and 0 bases from J, the junction kept 3 bases outside the gene matches. CDR1 is MNHEY, CDR2 SVGEGT, per germline. The CDR3 nucleotides read TGTGCCAGCAGTTACTCGAGGGACAGGGGGATGAACACTGAAGCTTTCTTT. Residues: CASSYSRDRGMNTEAFF.

In this sample, this clone turned up a few times. The chain uses TRBV6-5 and TRBJ2-1; 7 nucleotides agree with TRBD1. Trimming at V came to 0 bases and at J to 6 bases, leaving 2 bases not matched to a gene. The CDR3 is made up of 14 amino acids. Germline-derived CDR1 and CDR2 are MNHEY and SVGAGI. In nucleotides, the CDR3 is TGTGCCAGCAGTTACTCGGGACAGCCCAATGAGCAGTTCTTC. Its protein is CASSYSGQPNEQFF.

The chain employs TRBV2 and TRBJ1-5; no clear D. This CDR3 is built from 15 residues. V lost 4 bases and J 0 bases, leaving 10 bases between the germline ends. Germline V CDR1 and CDR2: SNHLY, FYNNEI. CDR3 sequence reads: CASSAGRYSNQPQHF. CDR3 nucleotides: TGTGCCAGCAGTGCTGGCAGGTATAGCAATCAGCCCCAGCATTTT.

This clone was counted a single time. The rearrangement joins TRBV5-1 to TRBJ2-1; 15 bases are shared with TRBD2. The length of the CDR3 is 16 residues. The junction had 5 bases not matched to a gene; V was cut back by 4 bases and J by 6 bases. Germline V gives CDR1 SGHRS, CDR2 YFSETQ. The CDR3 sequence: CASSPQGLAGGNEQFF. CDR3 DNA sequence: TGCGCCAGCAGCCCTCAGGGACTAGCGGGGGGCAATGAGCAGTTCTTC. Drawing the rest from reference TRBV5-1 and TRBJ2-1, the complete variable domain is KAGVTQTPRYLIKTRGQQVTLSCSPISGHRSVSWYQQTPGQGLQFLFEYFSETQRNKGNFPGRFSGRQFSNSRSEMNVSTLELGDSALYLCASSPQGLAGGNEQFFGPGTRLTVL.

The gene calls are TRBV3-1 (or the pseudogene TRBV3-2) and TRBJ1-3, with 9 bases matching TRBD1. With 1 base clipped from V and 0 bases from J, the junction kept 1 base outside the gene matches. The CDR3 contains 16 residues. The germline V gene has CDR1 LGHDT and CDR2 YNNKEL (reference sequence). CDR3 in DNA: TGTGCCAGCAGCCAAGTACAGGGGGCCTCTGGAAACACCATATATTTT. It translates to CASSQVQGASGNTIYF.

The chain carries TRBV6-2 or TRBV6-3 and TRBJ2-7; TRBD1 is a possible D gene (6 bases). This CDR3 spans 13 amino acids. CDR1 and CDR2 from the germline V gene are MNHEY and SVGEGT. The V end lost 5 bases, the J end lost 2 bases, and 10 bases lay between the germline ends. DNA of the CDR3: TGTGCCAGCAGTAACAGGGTACCCTACGAGCAGTACTTC. It codes for CASSNRVPYEQYF.

The V call is TRBV7-9, the J call TRBJ2-3; TRBD2 matches 10 bases. With V trimmed by 5 bases and J by 5 bases, 13 bases remained unmatched. Germline values: CDR1 SEHNR, CDR2 FQNEAQ (reference sequence). The CDR3 loop spans 17 amino acids. The CDR3 loop is CASSPLAGGPQGDTQYF. CDR3 nucleotide sequence: TGTGCCAGCAGCCCGTTAGCGGGGGGCCCCCAGGGAGATACGCAGTATTTT.

The chain employs TRBV4-1 and TRBJ1-6; possibly TRBD1 for D (5 bases). V lost 0 bases and J lost 9, with 9 bases in between. The CDR3 spans 14 residues. Germline V gene sequence: CDR1 MGHRA, CDR2 YSYEKL. CDR3 DNA sequence: TGCGCCAGCAGCCAAGAAGGCAGGGCTTCACCCCTCCACTTT. It yields the protein CASSQEGRASPLHF.

This clone has only one observation. The chain uses TRBV10-2 and TRBJ1-6, with 9 bases identical to TRBD1. CDR1 WSHSY and CDR2 SAAADI come from the germline V gene. The CDR3 covers 13 residues. With V trimmed by 6 bases and J by 8 bases, 2 bases remained unmatched. As DNA, the CDR3 is TGCGCCAGCAGAAGACAGGGGGATTCACCCCTCCACTTT. Translating gives CASRRQGDSPLHF.